The 15 T cell receptor beta chains presented below share a single source sample, sequenced in a study of T cell clonality in common variable immunodeficiency (dated by TCRdb to between 2014 and 2017). The library was made by the immunoSEQ multiplex PCR assay. The source is immuneACCESS, and TCRdb retained only in-frame sequences with V and J called. Part of the clones is not carried over; for the studies checked, unresolved V genes explain less than half of this, and the remainder is unexplained. There are approximately 50,000 clones in this sample, and none of them is a singleton. The ten most abundant clones make up under 0.9% of the sample. Sequenced input: peripheral blood mononuclear cells. These receptors were collected from a person between 18 and 75 years old in good health.

This clone was counted at least ten times. The read halts 3 residues ahead of the CDR3 end, with the missing end drawn from the germline J gene. The V and J genes are TRBV30 and TRBJ2-5, with 10 bases matching TRBD2. V gave up 2 bases and J gave up 2 bases; unmatched junction bases: 8. Per the germline V gene, CDR1 is GTSNPN and CDR2 is SVGIG (reference sequence). The CDR3 is 16 residues long. CDR3 sequence: CAWSSLAGLPQETQYF. The DNA read from the CDR3 is TGTGCCTGGAGTTCACTAGCGGGACTGCCTCAAGAGACC.

This clone was seen ten or more times. The observed sequence ends 3 residues before the CDR3 terminus, with the missing tail filled in from the germline J gene. The V call is TRBV5-1, the J call TRBJ2-6; D might be TRBD1 (7 bases). This CDR3 is 13 amino acids long. Per germline, CDR1 SGHRS and CDR2 YFSETQ. The V gene lost 7 bases and the J gene lost 10 bases, with 15 bases spanning the gap. CDR3 protein: CASRTRGENVLTF. The CDR3 bases that were read are TGCGCCAGCCGAACCAGGGGGGAGAACGTC. The full variable domain, in which reference TRBV5-1 and TRBJ2-6 provide the parts outside the CDR3, is KAGVTQTPRYLIKTRGQQVTLSCSPISGHRSVSWYQQTPGQGLQFLFEYFSETQRNKGNFPGRFSGRQFSNSRSEMNVSTLELGDSALYLCASRTRGENVLTFGAGSRLTVL.

This clone came up many times. The sequence runs out 3 residues before the end of the CDR3; the remainder is reconstructed from the germline J gene. The rearrangement joins TRBV5-6 to TRBJ1-2; D uncertain. The CDR3 sequence is 12 residues long. The V gene's germline CDR1 is SGHDT and CDR2 YYEEEE. This chain's CDR3 is CASSSTPGGYTF. The CDR3 DNA, read in part, is TGTGCCAGCAGCTCCACTCCGGGGGGC.

This clone has ten or more counts. The read stops 3 residues short of the end of the CDR3; the missing end is completed from the germline J gene. The V and J genes are TRBV2 and TRBJ1-6; tentatively, D is TRBD1 (6 bases). From germline, CDR1 is SNHLY and CDR2 FYNNEI. V dropped 8 bases and J dropped 7 bases, with 12 bases sitting between them. The CDR3 is made up of 13 amino acids. CDR3: CASGGRVNSPLHF. The CDR3 bases that were read are TGTGCCAGCGGGGGCAGGGTCAATTCACCC.

This clone came up many times. Incomplete CDR3 DNA: TGTGCCAGCAGTGCCGGGAGCGGGAGAGGGAACAATGAG. Protein product: CASSAGSGRGNNE. The whole CDR3 protein is CASSAGSGRGNNEQFF. This rearrangement joins TRBV6-4 to TRBJ2-1; 8 nucleotides line up with TRBD2. The read stops 3 residues short of the end of the CDR3; the missing end is completed from the germline J gene. Unmatched junction bases numbered 10, after V lost 4 bases and J lost 5 bases. The CDR3 contains 16 residues. Per germline, CDR1 MRHNA and CDR2 SNTAGT.

A few counts support this clone. Read sequence stops 3 residues before the CDR3 end, and the germline J gene provides the missing end. The V and J genes are TRBV7-9 and TRBJ1-1, with no clear D. The CDR3 has 13 residues. From germline, CDR1 is SEHNR and CDR2 FQNEAQ (reference sequence). Here the CDR3 reads CASSLGSRTEAFF. The DNA read from the CDR3 is TGTGCCAGCAGCTTAGGATCCCGTACAGAA. Looking up the rest from reference TRBV7-9 and TRBJ1-1 gives the full variable domain: DTGVSQNPRHKITKRGQNVTFRCDPISEHNRLYWYRQTLGQGPEFLTYFQNEAQLEKSRLLSDRFSAERPKGSFSTLEIQRTEQGDSAMYLCASSLGSRTEAFFGQGTRLTVV.

This clone was observed at least ten times. The read ends 3 residues shy of where the CDR3 ends; the end is completed using the germline J gene. The chain links TRBV11-3 to TRBJ2-3; the match to TRBD1 covers 8 bases. CDR1 and CDR2 from the germline V gene are SGHNT and YENEEA. The CDR3 extends over 15 amino acids. The ends lost 5 bases at V and 2 bases at J; junction bases unmatched: 6. CDR3 sequence: CASSAGQGFTDTQYF. The sequenced CDR3 bases are TGTGCCAGCAGCGCAGGACAGGGTTTCACAGATACG.

The sample holds many counts of this clone. The read falls 3 residues short of the CDR3 end, and the missing part is taken from the germline J gene. This chain links TRBV7-2 with TRBJ2-3; D is possibly TRBD2 (7 bases). The CDR3 covers 14 residues. With 4 bases removed from V and 4 bases from J, the gap between germline ends came to 12 bases. CDR1 and CDR2 from the germline V gene are SGHTA and FQGNSA. The CDR3 loop reads CASSSGGRADTQYF. Incomplete CDR3 DNA: TGTGCCAGCAGCTCGGGGGGCCGCGCAGATACG.

The sample holds many counts of this clone. With the read ending 3 residues before the CDR3 end, the germline J gene is used to fill in that end. The genes are TRBV20-1 and TRBJ1-2; a possible D gene is TRBD1 (6 bases). CDR3 length equals 16 residues. Germline V gene sequence: CDR1 DFQATT, CDR2 SNEGSKA (reference sequence). Trimming took off 0 bases at V and 4 bases at J, with 18 bases between the two ends. The CDR3 region is CSARDEQAGVIYGYTF. CDR3 DNA (partial): TGCAGTGCTAGAGATGAGCAGGCAGGGGTAATCTATGGC.

This clone was detected ten times or more. With the read ending 3 residues before the CDR3 end, the germline J gene is used to fill in that end. The chain links TRBV5-1 to TRBJ2-7; D is perhaps TRBD1 (5 bases). The CDR3 contains 15 residues. CDR1 is SGHRS and CDR2 is YFSETQ in the germline V gene. The ends were cut back, 0 bases at V and 2 bases at J, with 12 bases in the middle. The DNA read from the CDR3 is TGCGCCAGCAGCTTGGTGCCAGGGAAAGCCTACGAG. This gives the protein CASSLVPGKAYE. The entire CDR3 protein reads CASSLVPGKAYEQYF.

Ten or more counts support this clone. The CDR3 end falls 3 residues outside the read, so it is completed with the germline J gene. This chain uses TRBV5-1 with TRBJ2-5; TRBD1 might be the D (6 bases). The CDR3 loop spans 15 amino acids. CDR1 and CDR2 from the germline V gene are SGHRS and YFSETQ. Between the trimmed V and J ends, which lost 0 bases and 3 bases, there was a span of 12 bases. The CDR3 bases that were read are TGCGCCAGCAGCTTGGTCGGACAGCCGGAAGAGACC. Its protein is CASSLVGQPEET. The whole CDR3 reads CASSLVGQPEETQYF.

This clone showed up just a few times. The read ends 3 residues early relative to the CDR3; the germline J gene fills the gap. The chain carries TRBV5-1 and TRBJ2-3; 12 positions agree with TRBD1. Trimming took 0 bases from V and 4 from J; bases not matched to a gene: 3. Per germline, CDR1 SGHRS and CDR2 YFSETQ. The CDR3 extends over 16 amino acids. The covered CDR3 bases are TGCGCCAGCAGCTTGGGGGACAGGGGGCCGGCAGATACG. This sequence encodes CASSLGDRGPADT. The CDR3 in its entirety is CASSLGDRGPADTQYF.

About this clone: The CDR3 goes on 3 residues after the read ends, and that part is filled in from the germline J gene. V and J are TRBV7-2 and TRBJ1-1; possible D gene TRBD1, 6 bases. Germline V gene data show CDR1 as SGHTA and CDR2 as FQGNSA. CDR3 length: 15 residues. This CDR3 reads CASSRTADSYNEAFF. Partial CDR3 DNA: TGTGCCAGCAGCCGGACAGCCGATTCCTACAATGAG.

This clone was observed many times. From the germline J gene comes the end of the CDR3, since the read stops 3 residues before it. The gene calls are TRBV2 and TRBJ2-3; 7 bases align to TRBD1. J was trimmed by 5 bases and V by 4 bases; bases with no gene match: 6. CDR3 length: 14 residues. Germline CDR1 and CDR2: SNHLY and FYNNEI. Incomplete CDR3 DNA: TGTGCCAGCAGTGCAGACAGGGCACAAGATACG. It yields the protein CASSADRAQDT. The CDR3 reads in full as CASSADRAQDTQYF.

This clone appeared many times. The CDR3 end lies 3 residues beyond the end of the read and is filled in from the germline J gene. The chain carries TRBV24-1 and TRBJ1-5; TRBD1 matches at 7 bases. The CDR3 sequence is 15 residues long. V lost 5 bases to trimming and J lost 4 bases; unmatched junction nucleotides: 7. CDR1 KGHDR and CDR2 SFDVKD come from the germline V gene. Incomplete CDR3 DNA: TGTGCCACCAGTGTTGGGGCAGGGGGAAATCAGCCC. Encoded protein: CATSVGAGGNQP. The complete CDR3 reads CATSVGAGGNQPQHF.